This T cell receptor (beta chain) was captured by sequencing in a study of blood T cell repertoires in COVID-19. Across the study: The study drew acute and convalescent COVID-19 samples from the United States, Italy and Spain.

Data came from immunoSEQ multiplex PCR; TCRdb stores just in-frame clones and leaves some out. Seen here are tens of thousands of clones, around three quarters observed once, and the top ten hold about 22%. Only a few counts were recorded for this clone. Germline lookup yields CDR1 SGHNT and CDR2 YYREEE (reference sequence). CDR3 length: 18 residues. V trimming: 0 bases; J trimming: 2 bases; junction bases outside the gene matches: 4. The sample consisted of peripheral blood. The chain is built from TRBV5-4 and TRBJ2-6; 11 bases are shared with TRBD1. The sequence was obtained from a woman aged 55-70 years in a cohort sampled during active or convalescent COVID-19. In DNA form, the CDR3 reads TGTGCCAGCAGCTTGGTGGGGACAGGGGGGGCTGGGGCCAACGTCCTGACTTTC. Translation gives CASSLVGTGGAGANVLTF.